The source of this T cell receptor (beta chain) is a study of T cell changes during pregnancy in multiple sclerosis. TCRdb's table, derived via immunoSEQ multiplex PCR, lists solely in-frame clones and lacks some. This table holds about 67,000 clones, approximately 91% found once. CDR3 length equals 16 residues. Germline V lookup: CDR1 SNHLY, CDR2 FYNNEI. J was trimmed by 3 bases and V by 6 bases; bases with no gene match: 14. This clonotype was obtained from a female donor with multiple sclerosis, enrolled in a pregnancy study. Specimen: peripheral blood, collected in the second trimester of pregnancy. This rearrangement joins TRBV2 to TRBJ2-7; 7 bases fit TRBD2. The chain's CDR3 is CASRERSGTKFYEQYF. Here the CDR3 DNA reads TGTGCCAGCAGAGAGAGATCCGGGACTAAGTTCTACGAGCAGTACTTC.